The T cell receptor beta chain under discussion was sequenced for a study of blood T cell repertoires in COVID-19. The wider study: Specimens from acute and convalescent COVID-19 originated in the United States, Italy and Spain.

In the authors' workflow: From reference gene primer amplification, estimates of nucleated cell counts were derived. Sequencing used immunoSEQ multiplex PCR; TCRdb keeps in-frame clones, though not all of them. V, J and clone size were drawn from that table, and D and trimming were deduced from the DNA. Altogether 110,000 or so clones are present, roughly 80% being singletons, with the ten largest covering about 1.6%. Turning to this clone: This sample also contains other DNA sequences that code for the same CDR3.

The CDR3 is 15 amino acids. Per the germline V gene, CDR1 is SGDLS and CDR2 is YYNGEE. V lost 0 bases, J lost 9 bases, and 8 bases stayed unmatched. The chain recombines TRBV9 with TRBJ2-1; 8 bases align to TRBD2. The sequenced material came from peripheral blood. The sequence came from a man in his fifties with acute or convalescent COVID-19. The CDR3 loop is CASSVDRGGQVEQFF. The CDR3 nucleotides read TGTGCCAGCAGCGTAGATCGGGGGGGCCAGGTTGAGCAGTTCTTC.